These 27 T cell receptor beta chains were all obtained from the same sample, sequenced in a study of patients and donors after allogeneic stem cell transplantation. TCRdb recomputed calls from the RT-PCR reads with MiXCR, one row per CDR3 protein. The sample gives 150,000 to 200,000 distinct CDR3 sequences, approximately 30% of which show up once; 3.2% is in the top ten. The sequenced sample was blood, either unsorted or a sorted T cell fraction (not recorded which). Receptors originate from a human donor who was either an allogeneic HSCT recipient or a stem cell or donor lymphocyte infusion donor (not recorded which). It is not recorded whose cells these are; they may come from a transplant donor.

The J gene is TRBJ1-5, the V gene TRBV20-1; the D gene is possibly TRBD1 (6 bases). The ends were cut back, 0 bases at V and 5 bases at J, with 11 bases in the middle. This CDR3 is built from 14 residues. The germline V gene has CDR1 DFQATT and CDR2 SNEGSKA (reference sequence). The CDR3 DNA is TGCAGTGCTAGAGAAGGACAGAGTCATCAGCCCCAGCATTTT. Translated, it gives CSAREGQSHQPQHF.

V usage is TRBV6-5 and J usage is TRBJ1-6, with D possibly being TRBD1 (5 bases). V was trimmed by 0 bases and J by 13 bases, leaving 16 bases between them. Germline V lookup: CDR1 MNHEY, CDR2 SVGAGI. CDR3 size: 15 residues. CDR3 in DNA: TGTGCCAGCAGTTACTCCGGGACCCGCCTCATCCCCCTCCACTTT. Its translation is CASSYSGTRLIPLHF.

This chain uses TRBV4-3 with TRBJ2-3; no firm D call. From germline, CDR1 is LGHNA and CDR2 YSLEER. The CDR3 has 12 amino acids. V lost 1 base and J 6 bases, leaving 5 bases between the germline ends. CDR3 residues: CASSQAEDTQYF. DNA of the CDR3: TGCGCCAGCAGCCAAGCCGAGGATACGCAGTATTTT.

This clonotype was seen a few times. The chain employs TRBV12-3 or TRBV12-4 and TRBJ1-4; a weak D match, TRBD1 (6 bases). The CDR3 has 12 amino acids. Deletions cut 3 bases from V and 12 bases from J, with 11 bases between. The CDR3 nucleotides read TGTGCCAGCAGTTTCGCCAGGGGTGAACTGTTTTTT. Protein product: CASSFARGELFF.

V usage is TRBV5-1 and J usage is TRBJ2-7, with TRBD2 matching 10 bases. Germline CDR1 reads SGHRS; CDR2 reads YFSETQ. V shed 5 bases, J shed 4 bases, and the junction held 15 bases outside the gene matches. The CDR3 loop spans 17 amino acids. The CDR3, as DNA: TGCGCCAGCAGGCTCCTGGAGGCGGGACTAGCGCGATACGAGCAGTACTTC. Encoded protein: CASRLLEAGLARYEQYF.

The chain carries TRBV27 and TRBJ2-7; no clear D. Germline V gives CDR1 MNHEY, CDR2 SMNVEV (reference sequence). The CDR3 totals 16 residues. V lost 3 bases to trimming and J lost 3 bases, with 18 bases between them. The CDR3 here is CASSLAGSLAYYEQYF. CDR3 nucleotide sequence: TGTGCCAGCAGTTTGGCCGGGTCCCTGGCCTACTACGAGCAGTACTTC.

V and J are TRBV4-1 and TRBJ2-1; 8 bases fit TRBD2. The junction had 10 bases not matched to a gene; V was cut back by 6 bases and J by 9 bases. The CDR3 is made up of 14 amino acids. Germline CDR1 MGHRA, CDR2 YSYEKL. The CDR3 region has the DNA TGCGCCAGCAGTTCCACGACTAGCGAGGGTGAGCAGTTCTTC. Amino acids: CASSSTTSEGEQFF.

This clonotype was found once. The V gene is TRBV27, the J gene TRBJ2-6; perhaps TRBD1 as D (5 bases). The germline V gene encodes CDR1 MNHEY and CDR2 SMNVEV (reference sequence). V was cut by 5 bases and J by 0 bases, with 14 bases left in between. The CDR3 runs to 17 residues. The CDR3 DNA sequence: TGTGCCAGCAGTAATAGCCCCCAGGGCTCTGGGGCCAACGTCCTGACTTTC. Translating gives CASSNSPQGSGANVLTF.

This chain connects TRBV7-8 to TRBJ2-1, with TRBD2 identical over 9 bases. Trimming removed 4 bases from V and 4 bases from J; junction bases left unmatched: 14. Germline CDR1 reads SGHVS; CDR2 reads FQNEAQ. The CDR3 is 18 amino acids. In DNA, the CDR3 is TGTGCCAGCAGCTACTTAAAAAGCGGGAGGTTGGGATACAATGAGCAGTTCTTC. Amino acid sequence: CASSYLKSGRLGYNEQFF.

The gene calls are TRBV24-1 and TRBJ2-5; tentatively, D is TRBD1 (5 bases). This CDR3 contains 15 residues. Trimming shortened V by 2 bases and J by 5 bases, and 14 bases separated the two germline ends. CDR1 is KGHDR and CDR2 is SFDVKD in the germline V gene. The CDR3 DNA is TGTGCCACCAGTGATTATAGGGGTTTGGGTGAGACCCAGTACTTC. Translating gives CATSDYRGLGETQYF.

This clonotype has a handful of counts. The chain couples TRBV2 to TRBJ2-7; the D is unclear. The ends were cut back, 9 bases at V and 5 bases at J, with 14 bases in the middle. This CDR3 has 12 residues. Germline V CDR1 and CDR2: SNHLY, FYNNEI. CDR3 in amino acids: CASFLPGHEQYF. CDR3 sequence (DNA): TGTGCCAGTTTCCTTCCGGGCCACGAGCAGTACTTC. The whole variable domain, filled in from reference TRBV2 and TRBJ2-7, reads EPEVTQTPSHQVTQMGQEVILRCVPISNHLYFYWYRQILGQKVEFLVSFYNNEISEKSEIFDDQFSVERPDGSNFTLKIRSTKLEDSAMYFCASFLPGHEQYFGPGTRLTVT.

The CDR3 region has the DNA TGTGCCAGTAGGCTGGGGGGCACCGAGCATTTT. Translation gives CASRLGGTEHF. V and J are TRBV19 and TRBJ1-5; D possibly corresponds to TRBD1 (6 bases). Germline assignment: CDR1 LNHDA and CDR2 SQIVND (reference sequence). V was pared by 6 bases and J by 14 bases, with 14 bases between. This CDR3 comprises 11 residues. The full variable domain, in which reference TRBV19 and TRBJ1-5 provide the parts outside the CDR3, is DGGITQSPKYLFRKEGQNVTLSCEQNLNHDAMYWYRQDPGQGLRLIYYSQIVNDFQKGDIAEGYSVSREKKESFPLTVTSAQKNPTAFYLCASRLGGTEHFGDGTRLSIL.

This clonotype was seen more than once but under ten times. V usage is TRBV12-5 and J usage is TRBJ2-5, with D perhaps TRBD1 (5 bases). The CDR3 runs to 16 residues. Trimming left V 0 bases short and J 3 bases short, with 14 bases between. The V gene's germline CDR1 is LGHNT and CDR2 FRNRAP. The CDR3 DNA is TGTGCTAGTGGTTTGGTCAGGGATTCCAGCGAAGAGACCCAGTACTTC. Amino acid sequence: CASGLVRDSSEETQYF.

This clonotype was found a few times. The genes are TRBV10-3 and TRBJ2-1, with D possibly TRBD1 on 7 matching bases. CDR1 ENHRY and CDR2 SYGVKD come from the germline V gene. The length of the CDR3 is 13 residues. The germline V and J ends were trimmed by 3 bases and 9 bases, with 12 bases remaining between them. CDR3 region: CAISDLQGGEQFF. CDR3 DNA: TGTGCCATCAGTGATTTGCAGGGGGGTGAGCAGTTCTTC.

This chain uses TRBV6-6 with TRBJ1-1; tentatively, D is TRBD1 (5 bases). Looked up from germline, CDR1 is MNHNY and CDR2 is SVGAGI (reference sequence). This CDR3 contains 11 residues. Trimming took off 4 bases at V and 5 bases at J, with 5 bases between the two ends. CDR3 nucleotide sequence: TGTGCCAGCAGTTGGGGGACTGAAGCTTTCTTT. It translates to CASSWGTEAFF.

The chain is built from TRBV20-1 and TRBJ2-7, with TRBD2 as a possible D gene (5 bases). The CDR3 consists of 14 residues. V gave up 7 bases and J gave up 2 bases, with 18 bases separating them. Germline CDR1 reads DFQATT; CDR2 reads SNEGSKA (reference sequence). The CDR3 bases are TGCAGTGTTTCCGCTAGCTTAGACCCCTACGAGCAGTACTTC. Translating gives CSVSASLDPYEQYF.

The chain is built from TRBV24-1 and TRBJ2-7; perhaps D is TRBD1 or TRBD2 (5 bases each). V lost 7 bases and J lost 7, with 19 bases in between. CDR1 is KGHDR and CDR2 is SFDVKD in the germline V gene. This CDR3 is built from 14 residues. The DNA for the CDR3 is TGTGCCACCAGCCCCGGGGACGGTTCCAAGGAGCAGTACTTC. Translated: CATSPGDGSKEQYF.

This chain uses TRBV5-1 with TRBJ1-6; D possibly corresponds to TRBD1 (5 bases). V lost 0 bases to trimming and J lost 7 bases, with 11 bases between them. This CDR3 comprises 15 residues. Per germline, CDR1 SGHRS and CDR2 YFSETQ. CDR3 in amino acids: CASSLVVGTNSPLHF. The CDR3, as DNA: TGCGCCAGCAGCTTGGTCGTGGGGACCAATTCACCCCTCCACTTT.

The CDR3 DNA reads TGCAGCGTGTGGTATCCTGCCGAGACCCAGTACTTC. It is translated as CSVWYPAETQYF. The chain joins TRBV29-1 to TRBJ2-5, with D hard to call. Germline lookup yields CDR1 SQVTM and CDR2 ANQGSEA. The CDR3 spans 12 residues. Trimming pared 6 bases from V and 5 bases from J, leaving 13 bases between.

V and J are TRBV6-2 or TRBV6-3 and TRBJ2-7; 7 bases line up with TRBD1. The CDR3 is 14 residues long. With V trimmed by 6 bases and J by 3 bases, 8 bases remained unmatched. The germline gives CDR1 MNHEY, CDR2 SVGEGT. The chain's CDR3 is CASRSPGQLYEQYF. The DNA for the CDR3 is TGTGCCAGCAGATCTCCGGGACAGCTCTACGAGCAGTACTTC.

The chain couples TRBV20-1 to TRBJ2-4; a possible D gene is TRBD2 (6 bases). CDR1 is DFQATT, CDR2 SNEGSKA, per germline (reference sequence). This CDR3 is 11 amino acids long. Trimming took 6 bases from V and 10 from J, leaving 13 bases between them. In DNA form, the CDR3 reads TGCAGTGCCGGGTGGGGAGGTATTCAGTACTTC. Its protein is CSAGWGGIQYF.

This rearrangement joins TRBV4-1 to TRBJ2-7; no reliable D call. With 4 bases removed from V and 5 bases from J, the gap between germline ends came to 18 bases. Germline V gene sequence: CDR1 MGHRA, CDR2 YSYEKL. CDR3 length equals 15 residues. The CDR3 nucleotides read TGCGCCAGCAGCCCCTCGTCGGGTTGGGTGGACGAGCAGTACTTC. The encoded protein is CASSPSSGWVDEQYF.

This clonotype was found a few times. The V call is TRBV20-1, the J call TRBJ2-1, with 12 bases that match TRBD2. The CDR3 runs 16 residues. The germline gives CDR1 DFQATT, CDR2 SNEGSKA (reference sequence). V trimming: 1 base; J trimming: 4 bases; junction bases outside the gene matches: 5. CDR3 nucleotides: TGCAGTGCTAGAGGAGGACTAGCGGGACCTTACAATGAGCAGTTCTTC. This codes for CSARGGLAGPYNEQFF.

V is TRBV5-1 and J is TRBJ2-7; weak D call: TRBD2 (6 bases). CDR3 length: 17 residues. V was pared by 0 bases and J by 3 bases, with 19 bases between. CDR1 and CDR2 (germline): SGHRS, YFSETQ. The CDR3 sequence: CASSLASLGSPLYEQYF. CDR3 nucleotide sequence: TGCGCCAGCAGCTTGGCATCCCTCGGGAGTCCCCTCTACGAGCAGTACTTC.

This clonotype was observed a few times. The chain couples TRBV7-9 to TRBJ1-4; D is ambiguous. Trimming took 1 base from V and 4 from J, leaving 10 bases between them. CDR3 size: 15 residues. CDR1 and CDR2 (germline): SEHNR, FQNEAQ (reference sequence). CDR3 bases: TGTGCCAGCAGCTTAGGCCCAACTGTTAATGAAAAACTGTTTTTT. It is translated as CASSLGPTVNEKLFF.

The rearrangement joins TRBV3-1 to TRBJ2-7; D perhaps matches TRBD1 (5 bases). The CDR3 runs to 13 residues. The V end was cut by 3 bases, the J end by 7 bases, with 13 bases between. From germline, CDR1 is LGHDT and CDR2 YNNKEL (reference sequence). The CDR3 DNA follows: TGTGCCAGCAGCCACTCAGGGTTGCGGGAGCAGTACTTC. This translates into CASSHSGLREQYF.

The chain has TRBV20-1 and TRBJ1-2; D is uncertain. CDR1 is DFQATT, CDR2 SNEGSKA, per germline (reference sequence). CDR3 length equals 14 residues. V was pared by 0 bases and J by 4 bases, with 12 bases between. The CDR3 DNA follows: TGCAGTGCTAGAGATCCGGACTATAGCTATGGCTACACCTTC. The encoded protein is CSARDPDYSYGYTF.